Sequencing of this T cell receptor (beta chain) was carried out in a study of T cell changes during pregnancy in multiple sclerosis. Germline V gives CDR1 GTSNPN, CDR2 SVGIG (reference sequence). The CDR3 is made up of 13 amino acids. The ends lost 0 bases at V and 6 bases at J; junction bases unmatched: 4. In this sample, this clone turned up a few times. Libraries were prepared by immunoSEQ multiplex PCR; TCRdb keeps only in-frame clonotypes and omits some of them. The sample has 40,000 to 60,000 clones; roughly 90% are singletons. The receptor comes from a female donor in good health, enrolled as a control in a pregnancy study. Sequenced material: peripheral blood, taken in the first trimester of pregnancy. J is TRBJ2-7 and V is TRBV30; 8 bases are a match to TRBD1. CDR3: CAWSVQGAGEQYF. The CDR3 DNA follows: TGTGCCTGGAGTGTCCAGGGGGCAGGCGAGCAGTACTTC.